The T cell receptor beta chain described here comes from a study of OX40 agonist ivuxolimab in advanced cancers. The wider study: Hepatocellular carcinoma, melanoma, renal cell or head and neck cancer occurred in dose-escalation patients. Of mixed ages from about 20 to 90 and averaging around 60 years, the group was over 80% male.

Trimming pared 5 bases from V and 3 bases from J, leaving 7 bases between. There are 12 residues in the CDR3. Germline values: CDR1 SGHVS, CDR2 FNYEAQ. Study-wide findings and caveats: The antigens recognized by the expanded peripheral T cells, that is their antigen specificity, were not determined.

Turning to this clone: Its antigen is not known.

Repertoires were generated with immunoSEQ multiplex PCR, while TCRdb's copy carries only in-frame clones and drops some. The sample yields approximately 60,000 clones, about 93% seen once. The chain has TRBV7-6 and TRBJ2-5, with D tentatively TRBD1 (6 bases). The TCR sequence derives from an adult with an advanced solid tumor such as melanoma, head and neck, liver or kidney cancer. The material was CD4+ or CD8+ T cells sorted from blood, obtained in a trial of the OX40 agonist ivuxolimab. The CDR3 protein is CASSAGEETQYF. The CDR3 DNA reads as TGTGCCAGCAGCGCAGGGGAAGAGACCCAGTACTTC. Full variable domain (rest looked up from reference TRBV7-6 and TRBJ2-5): GAGVSQSPRYKVTKRGQDVALRCDPISGHVSLYWYRQALGQGPEFLTYFNYEAQQDKSGLPNDRFSAERPEGSISTLTIQRTEQRDSAMYRCASSAGEETQYFGPGTRLLVL.